This TCR beta chain was documented in a study of cytomegalovirus exposure and HLA in healthy donors. Study-wide background: Earlier, 95 million to 140 million unique TCR beta sequences were recovered from about 170 million T cells by an analysis. Study results and caveats: Accurate prediction of most subjects' HLA-A and HLA-B alleles from TCR beta sequences was reported. Across all donors, roughly uniform sequencing depth was an assumption of the presence/absence analyses.

The study ran its PCR with 60 Vbeta and 13 Jbeta primers. Here immunoSEQ multiplex PCR was the method, and the copy in TCRdb shows in-frame clones only, minus some. The sample yields about 160,000 clones, 75% seen once. Looked up from germline, CDR1 is SGHNT and CDR2 is YYREEE (reference sequence). CDR3 length: 14 amino acids. Trimming at V came to 4 bases and at J to 1 base, leaving 2 bases not matched to a gene. For this clone: Its antigen remains unidentified.

The V and J genes are TRBV5-4 and TRBJ2-3; 8 nucleotides align to TRBD2. The sample comprised PBMCs. The TCR sequence derives from a female donor in good health and CMV-seronegative. CDR3 nucleotide sequence: TGTGCCAGCAGCCGAGCGGGGGGCACAGATACGCAGTATTTT. Translation gives CASSRAGGTDTQYF. The variable domain in full, completed from reference TRBV5-4 and TRBJ2-3, reads ETGVTQSPTHLIKTRGQQVTLRCSSQSGHNTVSWYQQALGQGPQFIFQYYREEENGRGNFPPRFSGLQFPNYSSELNVNALELDDSALYLCASSRAGGTDTQYFGPGTRLTVL.